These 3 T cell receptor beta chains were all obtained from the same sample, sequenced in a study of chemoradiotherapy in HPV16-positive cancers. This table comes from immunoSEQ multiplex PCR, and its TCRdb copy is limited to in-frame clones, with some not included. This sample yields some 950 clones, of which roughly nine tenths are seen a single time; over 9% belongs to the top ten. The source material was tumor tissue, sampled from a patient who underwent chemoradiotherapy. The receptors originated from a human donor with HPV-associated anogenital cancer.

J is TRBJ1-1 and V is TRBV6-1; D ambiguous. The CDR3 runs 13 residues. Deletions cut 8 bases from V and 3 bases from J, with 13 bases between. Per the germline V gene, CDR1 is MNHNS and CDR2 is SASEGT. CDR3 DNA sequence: TGTGCCAGCTGGATACCCGGGGACACTGAAGCTTTCTTT. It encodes CASWIPGDTEAFF.

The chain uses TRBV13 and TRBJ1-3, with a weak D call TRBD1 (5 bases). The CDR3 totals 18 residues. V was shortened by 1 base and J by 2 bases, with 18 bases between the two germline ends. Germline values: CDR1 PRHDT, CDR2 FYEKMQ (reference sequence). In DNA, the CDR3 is TGTGCCAGCAGCTTAGTCGGGACTTCCCGAAGAGCTGGAAACACCATATATTTT. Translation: CASSLVGTSRRAGNTIYF.

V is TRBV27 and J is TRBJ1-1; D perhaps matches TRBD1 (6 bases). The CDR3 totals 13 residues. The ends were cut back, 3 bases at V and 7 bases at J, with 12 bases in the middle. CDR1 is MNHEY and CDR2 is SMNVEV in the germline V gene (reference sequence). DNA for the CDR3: TGTGCCAGCAGTTTTCCCGGGGGCTTTGAAGCTTTCTTT. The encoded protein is CASSFPGGFEAFF.